This TCR beta chain was found in a study of cytomegalovirus exposure and HLA in healthy donors (dated by TCRdb to about 2017). Context from the whole study: An earlier analysis of around 600 of the donors reported approximately 290 Gb of sequence data and 117 million unique TCR beta sequences from about 200 million T cells. Donor age, sex, ethnicity and CMV serostatus were compiled alongside the repertoire data. The study aimed to test whether cataloging public T cell receptors could reveal signatures of past pathogen exposure. A later analysis re-analyzed previously published TCR beta repertoires from 550 to 700 donors and added high-resolution HLA genotyping to study TCR occurrence patterns. HLA typing covered class I and class II loci at four-digit resolution. Every repertoire in the discovery cohort had been generated on one and the same sequencing platform. Among the roughly 410 genotyped donors, approximately 82% belonged to the genetic ancestry cluster associated with self-reported Caucasian donors. A later genetic analysis used genome-wide SNP genotypes for about 60% of the roughly 700 donors, treating that subset as a discovery cohort. On average, roughly 250,000 unique TCR beta nucleotide sequences were sequenced per donor among some 430 genotyped donors of the cohort, with roughly 18% of those sequences being non-productive. The study profiled the T cell repertoires of 500 to 800 subjects by immunosequencing and related them to cytomegalovirus serostatus. Because of strong linkage in the cohort, 4 to 6 DR-DQ haplotypes were treated as single units for association and clustering. Typing coverage varied by locus: about 620-630 donors for A, B, C, DRB1 and DQB1; approximately 560 for DQA1; nearly 610 for DPA1; under 490 for DPB1. Along with the approximately 650-subject first cohort, a separate validation cohort of some 130 different subjects was used. The later analysis used no new phenotypic data to find candidate immune exposures, relying instead on TCR beta sequences and their occurrence across donors. Around 300 gigabases of sequencing data and roughly 90 million unique TCR sequences were included in an early release covering about 620 HLA-typed donors. In an earlier analysis of 500 to 650 of the donors, high-throughput TCR beta sequencing was used to judge whether each TCR beta V gene segment behaved as functional or pseudogenic. High-throughput TCR immunosequencing, statistical association of individual TCRs with disease status, and machine learning were combined to predict cytomegalovirus infection status.

Results and caveats for the whole study, not just this receptor: In a later analysis, HLA-associated TCR beta chains were found to be more clonally expanded and to have lower generation probabilities than equally common non-associated chains. V-gene and J-gene trimming of TCR beta chains was associated with a missense DCLRE1C variant in a later genetic analysis, and the association was replicated in an independent cohort. Because the 87-base-pair reads could not distinguish some IMGT-functional V segments, including TRBV6-2 and TRBV6-3, those segments were excluded. A further reported finding was that TCR beta sequences accurately predicted the HLA-A and HLA-B alleles for most subjects in the first cohort. The presence/absence analyses assumed that sequencing depth was roughly uniform across donors, and that assumption may not be true. Compared with the roughly 710-donor mean, donors in an Asian-associated ancestry cluster had fewer N-insertions in productive TCRs, according to a later genetic analysis. In a later analysis, the rate of TCR association differed among HLA loci, with DRB1 alleles having the most associated TCRs and HLA-C alleles having the fewest. According to the authors, the approach could potentially be generalized to other disease states and immunological phenotypes. In an earlier analysis of approximately 590 of the donors, most TCR beta V segments appeared in productive rearrangements about 87% or about 30% of the time, broadly matching IMGT annotations. A few of the identified cytomegalovirus-associated TCR beta chains were confirmed in vitro to be specific for cytomegalovirus antigens. Only TCR beta chains were sequenced in this cohort, and the absence of alpha or paired-chain data limited detectable features. A later analysis associated 15,000 to 20,000 TCR beta sequences with specific HLA alleles at a false discovery rate of 0.05. Because some donors lacked HLA typing at each locus, the association tests relied only on the typed subset. Immune exposure information for the cohort was limited to CMV serostatus. In both the original and validation cohorts, the classifier was reported to diagnose cytomegalovirus status with high specificity and sensitivity. In a later analysis, most CMV-associated TCR beta chains were found to appear HLA-restricted, with HLA associations seemingly driven largely by CMV exposure. Because counts were too low, roughly 16 rarely observed V segments, including chromosome 9 orphons, were left out of the earlier analysis of about 620 of the donors. Assigning TCR associations to individual alleles was difficult when HLA alleles, especially DR and DQ, strongly co-occurred. Most TCR sequences were observed very rarely across donors, whereas some public TCRs were present in many individuals. Linkage disequilibrium might explain the correlated functional status among segregating V segments, but an unknown experimental factor could not be excluded. A cluster of highly shared sequence variants was judged likely to represent a technical artifact of the sequencing pipeline. In the study, some 180 TCR beta chains were listed as associated with cytomegalovirus. A later analysis reported that several top co-occurrence clusters appeared linked to parvovirus B19, influenza, CMV and Epstein-Barr virus.

The library was obtained by the immunoSEQ multiplex PCR assay. A mixture of 60 forward primers for TCR Vbeta segments and 13 reverse primers for TCR Jbeta segments was used in the multiplex PCR. The CDR3 region of rearranged TCR beta genes was amplified from genomic DNA with a multiplex PCR assay. On the Illumina HiSeq System, the amplified TCR beta libraries were sequenced as 87-base-pair reads. The original pipeline was this. A later analysis counted about 80 million unique TCR beta chains across the roughly 700 repertoires, and roughly 10 million of these chains were shared by at least two donors. To remove PCR and sequencing errors, raw reads were error-corrected and collapsed into unique sequences using a nearest-neighbor algorithm that merged closely related sequences. CDR3 sequences were aligned to IMGT reference sequences to assign V, D and J gene segments. For a sequence to be retained, at least a six-nucleotide match to both a V gene segment and a J gene segment was required. Rearrangements were called productive when the CDR3 lacked stop codons and stayed in frame with V and J; all others were non-productive. Following IMGT convention, CDR3 was defined as the stretch from the second conserved V-encoded cysteine to the conserved J-encoded phenylalanine. The earlier analysis of around 640 of the donors excluded sequences that lacked an unambiguous match to a single V gene segment. An earlier analysis of approximately 590 of the donors classified V segments as functional when productive rearrangements were above 56.7% and as segregating when the standard deviation between donors was above 5%. A statistical classification framework was built for diagnosing cytomegalovirus status from the catalog of TCR beta chain sequences. V and J gene assignment, in a later analysis, came from comparing TCR nucleotide sequences with IMGT/GENE-DB human TR gene sequences. Using the TCRdist pipeline, a later analysis assigned CDR3 sequences along with most-parsimonious VDJ recombination scenarios. In a later analysis, each TCR beta chain was defined by its CDR3 amino acid sequence together with its V-gene family, and reads lacking a unique V-gene family were excluded. To address suspected cross-contamination and a sequencing artifact, a later analysis removed a few hundred highly shared, low-generation-probability nucleotide sequences. In a later analysis, a clonal expansion index was calculated for each public chain from normalized within-repertoire ranks of inferred template counts. A later analysis computed generation probabilities with a VDJ recombination model fitted to out-of-frame rearrangements, and checked the results against IGoR. In a later analysis, hypergeometric tests were used to score TCR-TCR, TCR-HLA and TCR-CMV co-occurrence, with a repertoire-size bias correction applied to TCR pairs. In a later analysis, false discovery rates were estimated by permuting HLA or CMV assignments 20 times. In a later analysis, co-occurring TCRs were grouped with DBSCAN, and TCRdist sequence similarity was added when clustering was performed within HLA-allele-positive subsets. For co-occurrence clustering, repertoires with fewer than 30,000 or more than 120,000 public chains were excluded, along with five repertoires with anomalous nucleotide sharing. Imported from immuneACCESS, the table was reduced by TCRdb to in-frame sequences with V and J called. These copies leave out some clones; in studies compared against another copy, an unresolved V gene accounts for under half, and the cause of the remainder is not known. The DNA was the basis for D and trimming; V, J and clone size are from that table. In all, the sample holds some 140,000 clones, and 80% of those were seen once. The ten largest clonotypes hold 5.6% of the sample.

The cohort comprised hundreds of healthy bone marrow donors. At the time of sampling, all cohort members were nominally healthy, though unrecorded immune exposures were likely present. The donor was CMV seropositive and was included in the group of almost 300 seropositive cohort members. Each donor provided a peripheral blood sample, and peripheral blood mononuclear cells were used for TCR beta sequencing. Genomic DNA extraction from the blood cell samples was performed with the Qiagen DNeasy Blood Extraction Kit. This clone turned up a few times. There is no known antigen for this receptor. Per-nucleotide qualities are absent, and no much larger clonotype sits a single base away. The cysteine opens and the phenylalanine closes a CDR3 of 14 amino acids. Just CDR3 DNA is preserved here, 42 bases in frame from base 1. CDR1 and CDR2, looked up from the germline V gene, are SGHVS and FQNEAQ. Deletion took 2 bases off V and 7 bases off J, with a span of 14 bases between the germline ends.

The source is a woman in her thirties or forties in good health and CMV-seropositive. The sample consisted of PBMCs. The chain employs TRBV7-8 and TRBJ1-1; no confident D gene assignment can be made. The CDR3 is CASSLIEGRSEAFF. The nucleotide sequence reads as follows: TGTGCCAGCAGCTTAATAGAGGGCCGGAGTGAAGCTTTCTTT.